A selection of T cell receptor beta chains follows, all from one sample in a study of blood T cell repertoires in COVID-19. Here immunoSEQ multiplex PCR was the method, and the copy in TCRdb shows in-frame clones only, minus some. The sample contains roughly 84,000 clones, approximately 78% of which appear only once. Sequenced sample: peripheral blood. These receptors were taken from a man in his sixties with COVID-19, enrolled during active disease. The CDR3 runs from the conserved cysteine through the conserved F or W. Each record gives: J gene, D gene, V gene, clone size, CDR3 DNA, CDR3 protein. D genes are given only for firm matches. Rows give clone size only sometimes, using once, few, many, or a class for an expanded clone.

>TRBJ1-1|TRBD1|TRBV5-1|-
TGCGCCAGCAGCTTGGGGACGGACAGGGGGCGCACGGGCGAAGCTTTCTTT
CASSLGTDRGRTGEAFF
>TRBJ2-1|-|TRBV7-9|few
TGTGCCAGCAGCTCCCTAGCGTATAGCTCCTACAATGAGCAGTTCTTC
CASSSLAYSSYNEQFF
>TRBJ1-4|TRBD1|TRBV5-1|once
TGCGCCAGCAGCCCCGACAGGGGGGGTGAAAAACTGTTTTTT
CASSPDRGGEKLFF
>TRBJ2-5|-|TRBV5-5|-
TGTGCCAGCAGCTTCACAGGCCGTGAGACCCAGTACTTC
CASSFTGRETQYF
>TRBJ1-6|-|TRBV19|few
TGTGCCAGTAGTACTTCGACAGGAGCGTTGGTCCTCCACTTT
CASSTSTGALVLHF
>TRBJ1-2|TRBD1|TRBV19|-
TGTGCCAGTAGTATCCCACAGGGGTATGGCTACACCTTC
CASSIPQGYGYTF
>TRBJ2-7|-|TRBV7-8|-
TGTGCCAGCAGCTTATCCCAGGGGAACGAGCAGTACTTC
CASSLSQGNEQYF
>TRBJ2-5|TRBD2|TRBV5-4|-
TGTGCCAGCAGCTTGAGTGAAAGGGACGCGGCGGGAGGAATGGCCCAGTACTTC
CASSLSERDAAGGMAQYF
>TRBJ2-2|-|TRBV2|-
TGTGCCAGCAGGTGGACTGGGCCGTGGACGAACACCGGGGAGCTGTTTTTT
CASRWTGPWTNTGELFF
>TRBJ2-7|-|TRBV7-9|-
TGTGCCAGCAGCCAGGCAGTCTACGAGCAGTACTTC
CASSQAVYEQYF
>TRBJ2-3|TRBD2|TRBV6-2/TRBV6-3|once
TGTGCCAGCAGTTACACAACTAGCGGGGGGAGTGATACGCAGTATTTT
CASSYTTSGGSDTQYF
>TRBJ1-4|-|TRBV3-1/TRBV3-2|-
TGTGCCAGCAGCCAAGTTGAGGGGGTTCTGTTTTTT
CASSQVEGVLFF
>TRBJ2-5|-|TRBV5-1|-
TGCGCCAGCAGCTCGCAGGGAGAGACCCAGTACTTC
CASSSQGETQYF
>TRBJ2-7|-|TRBV11-1|once
TGTGCCAGCGCCCAGGTCGAATCCTACGAGCAGTACTTC
CASAQVESYEQYF
>TRBJ1-2|TRBD1|TRBV5-3|-
TGTGCCAGAGGTGGGACAGGGCACTATGGCTACACCTTC
CARGGTGHYGYTF
>TRBJ1-1|-|TRBV20-1|-
TGCAGTGCTAGTTCAGGGTTTGGGACTGAAGCTTTCTTT
CSASSGFGTEAFF
>TRBJ2-5|TRBD2|TRBV4-1|-
TGCGCCAGCAGCCAAGATAGTTCGGTTAGCGGGGGGGCCAGGGAGACCCAGTACTTC
CASSQDSSVSGGARETQYF